This TCR beta chain was identified during a study of cytomegalovirus exposure and HLA in healthy donors. In the study overall: In an early release, HLA-typed donors contributed 77 million or so unique TCR sequences.

The PCR was carried out with 60 Vbeta primers and 13 Jbeta primers. The protocol was immunoSEQ multiplex PCR, while the TCRdb copy is restricted to in-frame clones and leaves out a portion. The sample lists approximately 150,000 clones, around 88% occurring once. The ends lost 10 bases at V and 8 bases at J; junction bases unmatched: 14. Germline CDR1 and CDR2: SEHNR and FQNEAQ (reference sequence). This CDR3 comprises 15 residues. Regarding this clone: Its antigen is not identified.

Findings and caveats of the study: Later on, an analysis tied 15,000 to 20,000 TCR beta sequences to HLA alleles at 0.05 false discovery rate. Relative to the approximately 660-donor mean, N-insertions were reportedly fewer in an Asian-associated ancestry cluster in a later analysis.

The TCR sequence derives from a woman younger than 45 in good health and CMV-seronegative. The V call is TRBV7-9, the J call TRBJ1-4, with 9 bases aligning to TRBD1. The sample consisted of PBMCs. The CDR3 bases are TGTGCCATCAACCAAAACAGGGGGCAAGGGGAAAAACTGTTTTTT. Protein product: CAINQNRGQGEKLFF.